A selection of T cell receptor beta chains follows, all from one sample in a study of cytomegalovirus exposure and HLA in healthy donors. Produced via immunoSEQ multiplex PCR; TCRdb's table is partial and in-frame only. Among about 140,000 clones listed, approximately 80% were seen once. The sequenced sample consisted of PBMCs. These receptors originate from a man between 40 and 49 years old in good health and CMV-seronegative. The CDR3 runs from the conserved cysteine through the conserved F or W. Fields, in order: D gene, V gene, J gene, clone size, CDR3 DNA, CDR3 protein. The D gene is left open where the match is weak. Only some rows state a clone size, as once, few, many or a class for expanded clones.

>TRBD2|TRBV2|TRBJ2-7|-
TGTGCCAGCAGTGGTAGTAGCGGGGGGGTGTACTACGAGCAGTACTTC
CASSGSSGGVYYEQYF
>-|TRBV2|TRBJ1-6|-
TGTGCCAGCAGAACAAGATCCTATAATTCACCCCTCCACTTT
CASRTRSYNSPLHF
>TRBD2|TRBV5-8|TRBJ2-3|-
TGTGCCGACTTCGGGACTAGCGGGAGAAGAAGTCCCACGCAGTATTTT
CADFGTSGRRSPTQYF
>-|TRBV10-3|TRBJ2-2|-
TGTGCCATCAGTGACGATGGTCGCGGTCGCGCCGGGGAGCTGTTTTTT
CAISDDGRGRAGELFF
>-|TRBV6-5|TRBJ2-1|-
TGTGCCAGCATAGGTCGAATGGGCGATGAGCAGTTCTTC
CASIGRMGDEQFF
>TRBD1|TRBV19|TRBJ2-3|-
TGTGCCAGTAGTGCCCGGGCGGGGACAGGGATGGCAGATACGCAGTATTTT
CASSARAGTGMADTQYF
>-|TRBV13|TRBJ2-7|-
TGTGCCAGCAGCTTAGTGGTCGGGAACGAGCAGTACTTC
CASSLVVGNEQYF
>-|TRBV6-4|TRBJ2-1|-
TGTGCCAGCACCGAACTAGCCCGGCCCAATGAGCAGTTCTTC
CASTELARPNEQFF
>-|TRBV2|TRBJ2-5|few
TGTGCCAGCAGTGAGGGGGCTGGCAGCAAGACCCAGTACTTC
CASSEGAGSKTQYF
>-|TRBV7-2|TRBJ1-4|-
TGTGCCAGCAGGCGGGACCTAGCAACTAATGAAAAACTGTTTTTT
CASRRDLATNEKLFF